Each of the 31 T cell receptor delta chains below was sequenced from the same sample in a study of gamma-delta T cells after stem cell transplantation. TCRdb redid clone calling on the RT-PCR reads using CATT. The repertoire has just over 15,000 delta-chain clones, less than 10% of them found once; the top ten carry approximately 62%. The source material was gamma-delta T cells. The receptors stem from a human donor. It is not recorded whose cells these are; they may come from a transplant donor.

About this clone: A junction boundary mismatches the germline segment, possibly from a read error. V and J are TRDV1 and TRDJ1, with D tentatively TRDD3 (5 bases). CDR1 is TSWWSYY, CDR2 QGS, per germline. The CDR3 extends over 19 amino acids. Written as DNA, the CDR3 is TGTGCTATTGGGGAAACCTGTCTCTACATGCTACGGAACACCGATAAACTCATCTTT. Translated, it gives CAIGETCLYMLRNTDKLIF.

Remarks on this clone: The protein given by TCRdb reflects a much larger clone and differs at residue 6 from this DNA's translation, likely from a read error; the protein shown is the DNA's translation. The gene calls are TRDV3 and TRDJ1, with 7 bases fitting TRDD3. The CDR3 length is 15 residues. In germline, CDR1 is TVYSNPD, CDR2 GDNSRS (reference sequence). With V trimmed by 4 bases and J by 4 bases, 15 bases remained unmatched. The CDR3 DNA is TGTGCCTGGGGAGCTGTGGCGGATACGGGCGATAAACTCATCTTT. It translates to CAWGAVADTGDKLIF.

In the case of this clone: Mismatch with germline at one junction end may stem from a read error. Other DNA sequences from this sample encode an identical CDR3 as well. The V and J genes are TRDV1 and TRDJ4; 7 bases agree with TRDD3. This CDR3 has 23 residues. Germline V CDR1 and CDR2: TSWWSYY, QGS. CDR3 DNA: TGTGCTCTTGGGAAACTAGAAAGCGCGGTCCCCAATCCTGGGGGCAAAAGTTCTAGACCCCTGATCTTT. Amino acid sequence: CALGKLESAVPNPGGKSSRPLIF.

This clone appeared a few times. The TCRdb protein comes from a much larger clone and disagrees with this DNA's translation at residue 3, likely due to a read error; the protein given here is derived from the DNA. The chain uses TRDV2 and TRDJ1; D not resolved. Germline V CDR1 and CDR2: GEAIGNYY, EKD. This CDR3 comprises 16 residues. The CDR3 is CARDTAGPPYTDKLIF. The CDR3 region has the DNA TGTGCCCGTGACACCGCGGGCCCCCCGTACACCGATAAACTCATCTTT.

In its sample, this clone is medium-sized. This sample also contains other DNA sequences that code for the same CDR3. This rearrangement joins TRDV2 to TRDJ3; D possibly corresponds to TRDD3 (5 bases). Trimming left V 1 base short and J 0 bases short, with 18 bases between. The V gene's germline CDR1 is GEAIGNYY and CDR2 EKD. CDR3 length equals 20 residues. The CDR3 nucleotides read TGTGCCTGTGACACTCCCGGGGAAGACCAGAGCTCCTGGGACACCCGACAGATGTTTTTC. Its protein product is CACDTPGEDQSSWDTRQMFF.

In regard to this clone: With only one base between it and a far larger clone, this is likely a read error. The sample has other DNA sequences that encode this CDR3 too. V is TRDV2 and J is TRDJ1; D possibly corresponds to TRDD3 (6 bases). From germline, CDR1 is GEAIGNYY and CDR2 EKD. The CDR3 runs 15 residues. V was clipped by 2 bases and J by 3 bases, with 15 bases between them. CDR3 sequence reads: CACDIVRGTPDKLIF. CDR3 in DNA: TGTGCCTGTGACATAGTCCGGGGGACGCCCGATAAACTCATCTTT.

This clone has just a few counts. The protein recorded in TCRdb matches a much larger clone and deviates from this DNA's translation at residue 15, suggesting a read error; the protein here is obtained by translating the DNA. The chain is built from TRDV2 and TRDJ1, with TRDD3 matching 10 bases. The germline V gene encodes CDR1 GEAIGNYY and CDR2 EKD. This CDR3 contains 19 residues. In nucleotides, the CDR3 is TGTGCCTGTGACACCGTTCCTACTACTGGGGGATTGTACACCGGTAAACTCATCTTT. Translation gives CACDTVPTTGGLYTGKLIF.

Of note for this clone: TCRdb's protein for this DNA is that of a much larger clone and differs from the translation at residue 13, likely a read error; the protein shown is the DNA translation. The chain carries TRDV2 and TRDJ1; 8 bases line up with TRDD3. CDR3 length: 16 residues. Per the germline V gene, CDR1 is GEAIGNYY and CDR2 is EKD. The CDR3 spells CACDILGDLYTDNLIF. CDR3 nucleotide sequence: TGTGCCTGTGACATTTTGGGGGATCTTTACACCGATAATCTCATCTTT.

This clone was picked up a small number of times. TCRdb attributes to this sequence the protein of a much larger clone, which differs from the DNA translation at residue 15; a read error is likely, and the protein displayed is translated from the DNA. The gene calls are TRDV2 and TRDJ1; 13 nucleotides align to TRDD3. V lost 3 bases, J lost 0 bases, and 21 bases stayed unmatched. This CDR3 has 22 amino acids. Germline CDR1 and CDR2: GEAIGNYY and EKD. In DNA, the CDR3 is TGTGCCTGTGACCCTCTACTGGGGGATACGCCCAGAGATCCTATGTACACCGATAAACTCATCTTT. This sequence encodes CACDPLLGDTPRDPMYTDKLIF.

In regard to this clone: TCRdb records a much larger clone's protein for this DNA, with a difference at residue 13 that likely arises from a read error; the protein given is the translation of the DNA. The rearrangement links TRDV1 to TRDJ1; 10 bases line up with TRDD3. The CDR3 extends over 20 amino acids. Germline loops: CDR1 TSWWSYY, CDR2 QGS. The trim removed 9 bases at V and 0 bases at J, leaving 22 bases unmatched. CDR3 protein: CALWGFLPVLGDADTDKLIF. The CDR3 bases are TGTGCTCTGTGGGGCTTCCTACCTGTACTGGGGGATGCGGACACCGATAAACTCATCTTT.

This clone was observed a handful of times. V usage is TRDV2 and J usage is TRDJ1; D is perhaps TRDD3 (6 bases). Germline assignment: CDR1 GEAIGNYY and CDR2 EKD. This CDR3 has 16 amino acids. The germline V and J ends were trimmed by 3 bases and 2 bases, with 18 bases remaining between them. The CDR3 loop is CACDPRRGGETDKLIF. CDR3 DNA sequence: TGTGCCTGTGACCCACGAAGGGGGGGGGAGACCGATAAACTCATCTTT.

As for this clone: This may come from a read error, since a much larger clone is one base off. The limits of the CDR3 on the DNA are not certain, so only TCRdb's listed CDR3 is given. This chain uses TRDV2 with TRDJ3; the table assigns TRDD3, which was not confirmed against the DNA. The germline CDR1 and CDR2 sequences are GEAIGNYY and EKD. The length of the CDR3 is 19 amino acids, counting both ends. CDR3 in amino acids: CACDPLGIGSSWDTRQMFF.

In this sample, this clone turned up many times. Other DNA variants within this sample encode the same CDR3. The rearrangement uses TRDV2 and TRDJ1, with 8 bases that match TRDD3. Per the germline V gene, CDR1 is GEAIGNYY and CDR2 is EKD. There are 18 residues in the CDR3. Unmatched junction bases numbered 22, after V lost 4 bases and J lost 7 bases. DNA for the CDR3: TGTGCCTGTGATTCGGCCTCCTTGACGGGGGGGATAGGCCCTAAACTCATCTTT. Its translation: CACDSASLTGGIGPKLIF.

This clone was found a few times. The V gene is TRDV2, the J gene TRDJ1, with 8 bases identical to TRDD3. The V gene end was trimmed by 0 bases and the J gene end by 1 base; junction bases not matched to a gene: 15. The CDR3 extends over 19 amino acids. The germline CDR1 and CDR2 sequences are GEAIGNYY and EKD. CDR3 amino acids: CACDTGSVPGDRGTDKLIF. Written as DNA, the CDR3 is TGTGCCTGTGACACCGGCAGCGTACCGGGGGATAGAGGCACCGATAAACTCATCTTT.

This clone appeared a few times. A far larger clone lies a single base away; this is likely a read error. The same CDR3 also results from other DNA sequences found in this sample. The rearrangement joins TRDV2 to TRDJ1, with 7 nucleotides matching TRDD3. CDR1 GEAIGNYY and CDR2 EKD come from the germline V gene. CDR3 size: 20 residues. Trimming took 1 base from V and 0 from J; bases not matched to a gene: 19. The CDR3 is CACDTLPSRAGGSYTDKLIF. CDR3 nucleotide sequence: TGTGCCTGTGACACACTACCTTCTAGGGCTGGGGGCTCGTACACCGATAAACTCATCTTT.

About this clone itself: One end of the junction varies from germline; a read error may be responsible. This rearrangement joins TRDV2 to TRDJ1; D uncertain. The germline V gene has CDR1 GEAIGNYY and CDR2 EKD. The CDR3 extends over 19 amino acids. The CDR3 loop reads CACDTVACPVDTDTDNLIF. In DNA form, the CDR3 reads TGTGCCTGTGACACCGTCGCTTGTCCTGTGGACACGGACACCGATAACCTCATCTTT.

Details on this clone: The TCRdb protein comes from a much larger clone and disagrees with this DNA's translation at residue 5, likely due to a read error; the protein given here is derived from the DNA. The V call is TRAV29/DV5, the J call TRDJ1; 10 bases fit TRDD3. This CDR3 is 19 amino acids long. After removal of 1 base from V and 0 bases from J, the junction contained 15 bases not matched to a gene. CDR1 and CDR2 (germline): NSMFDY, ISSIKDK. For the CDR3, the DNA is TGTGCAGCAAGCCTGATCGTACTGGGGGATGGGAGGTACACCGATAAACTCATCTTT. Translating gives CAASLIVLGDGRYTDKLIF.

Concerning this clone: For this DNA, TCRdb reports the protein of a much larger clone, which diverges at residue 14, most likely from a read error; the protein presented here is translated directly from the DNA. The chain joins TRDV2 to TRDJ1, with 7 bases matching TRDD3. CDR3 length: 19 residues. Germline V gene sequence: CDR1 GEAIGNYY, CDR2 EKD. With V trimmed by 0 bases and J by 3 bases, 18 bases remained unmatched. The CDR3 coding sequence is TGTGCCTGTGACACCGTGCAGGGGCTGGGGGCCCCCTTGGCCGATAAACTCATCTTT. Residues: CACDTVQGLGAPLADKLIF.

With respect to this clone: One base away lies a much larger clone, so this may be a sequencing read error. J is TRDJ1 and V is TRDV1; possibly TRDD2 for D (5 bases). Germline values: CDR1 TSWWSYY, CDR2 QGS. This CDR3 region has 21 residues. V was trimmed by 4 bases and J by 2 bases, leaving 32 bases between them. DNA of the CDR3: TGTGCTCTTGGGGCCTCGGGAGATCTAAAAGCCCTCTTCCGGTGGACCGATAAACTCATCTTT. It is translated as CALGASGDLKALFRWTDKLIF.

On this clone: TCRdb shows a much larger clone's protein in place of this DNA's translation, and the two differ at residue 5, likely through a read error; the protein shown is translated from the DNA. CDR3 amino acids: CACDSLGEETYTDKLIF. The CDR3 nucleotides are TGTGCCTGTGACTCACTGGGGGAGGAGACCTACACCGATAAACTCATCTTT. The chain couples TRDV2 to TRDJ1, with TRDD3 identical over 9 bases. Germline trimming cut 3 bases from V and 0 bases from J; bases unmatched to any gene: 10. Germline loops: CDR1 GEAIGNYY, CDR2 EKD. The CDR3 extends over 17 amino acids.

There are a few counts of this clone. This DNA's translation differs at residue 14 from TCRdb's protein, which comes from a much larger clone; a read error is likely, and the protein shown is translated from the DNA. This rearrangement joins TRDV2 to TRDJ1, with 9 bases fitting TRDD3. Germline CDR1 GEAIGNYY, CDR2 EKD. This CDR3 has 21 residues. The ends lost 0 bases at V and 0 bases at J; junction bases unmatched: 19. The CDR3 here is CACDTVQKSLGDEAYTDKLIF. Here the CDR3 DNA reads TGTGCCTGTGACACCGTTCAAAAAAGTCTGGGGGATGAAGCGTACACCGATAAACTCATCTTT.

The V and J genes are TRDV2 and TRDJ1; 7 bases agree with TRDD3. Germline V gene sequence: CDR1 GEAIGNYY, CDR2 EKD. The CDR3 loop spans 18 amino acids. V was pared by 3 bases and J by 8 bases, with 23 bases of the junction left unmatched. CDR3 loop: CACDLVWGQLNCSDKLIF. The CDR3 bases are TGTGCCTGTGACCTCGTCTGGGGGCAACTCAACTGTTCAGACAAACTCATCTTT.

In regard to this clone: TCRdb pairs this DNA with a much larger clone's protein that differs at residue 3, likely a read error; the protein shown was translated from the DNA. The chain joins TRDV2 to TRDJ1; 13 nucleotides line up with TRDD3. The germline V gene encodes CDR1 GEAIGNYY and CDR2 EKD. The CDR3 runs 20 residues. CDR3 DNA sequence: TGTGCCGGTGACCCGTTACTGGGGGATACGCCTTTCGATGACACCGATAAACTCATCTTT. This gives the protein CAGDPLLGDTPFDDTDKLIF.

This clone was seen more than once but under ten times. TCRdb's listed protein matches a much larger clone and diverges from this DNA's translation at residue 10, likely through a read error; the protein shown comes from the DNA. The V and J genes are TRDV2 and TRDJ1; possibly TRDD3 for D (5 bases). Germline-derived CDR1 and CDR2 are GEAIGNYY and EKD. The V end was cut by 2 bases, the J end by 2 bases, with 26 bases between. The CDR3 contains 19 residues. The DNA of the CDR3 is TGTGCCTGTGACAAGAGCTACATACGGGTGGATTCGGTGACCGATAAACTCATCTTT. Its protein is CACDKSYIRVDSVTDKLIF.

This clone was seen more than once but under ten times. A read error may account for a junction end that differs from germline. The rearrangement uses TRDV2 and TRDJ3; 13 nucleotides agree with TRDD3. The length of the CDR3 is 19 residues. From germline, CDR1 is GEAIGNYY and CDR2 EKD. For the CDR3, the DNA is TGTGCCTGTGAAATAACTGGGGGATACGTTTCCTTGGACACCCGACAGATGTTTTTC. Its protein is CACEITGGYVSLDTRQMFF.

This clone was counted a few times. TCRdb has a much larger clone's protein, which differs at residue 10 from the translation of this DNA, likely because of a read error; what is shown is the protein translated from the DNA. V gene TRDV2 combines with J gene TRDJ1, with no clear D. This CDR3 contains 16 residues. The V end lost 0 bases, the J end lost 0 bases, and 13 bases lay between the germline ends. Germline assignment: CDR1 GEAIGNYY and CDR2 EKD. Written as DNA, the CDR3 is TGTGCCTGTGACACCGCGGGCCCCCCGCACACCGATAAACTCATCTTT. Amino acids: CACDTAGPPHTDKLIF.

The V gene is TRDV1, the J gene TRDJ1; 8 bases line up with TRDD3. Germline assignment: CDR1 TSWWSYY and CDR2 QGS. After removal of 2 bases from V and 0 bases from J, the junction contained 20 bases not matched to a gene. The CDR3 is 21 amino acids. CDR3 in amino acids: CALGEMGSRRPCGGYTDKLIF. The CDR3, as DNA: TGTGCTCTTGGGGAAATGGGCAGCAGACGCCCCTGTGGGGGATACACCGATAAACTCATCTTT.

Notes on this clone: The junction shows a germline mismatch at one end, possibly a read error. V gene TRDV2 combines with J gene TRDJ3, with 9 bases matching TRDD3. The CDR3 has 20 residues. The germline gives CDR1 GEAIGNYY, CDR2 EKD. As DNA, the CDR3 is TGTGCCTGTGATACCGGAAGGGGGGATACAACGTCCTGGGACACCCGACATATGTTTTTC. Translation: CACDTGRGDTTSWDTRHMFF.

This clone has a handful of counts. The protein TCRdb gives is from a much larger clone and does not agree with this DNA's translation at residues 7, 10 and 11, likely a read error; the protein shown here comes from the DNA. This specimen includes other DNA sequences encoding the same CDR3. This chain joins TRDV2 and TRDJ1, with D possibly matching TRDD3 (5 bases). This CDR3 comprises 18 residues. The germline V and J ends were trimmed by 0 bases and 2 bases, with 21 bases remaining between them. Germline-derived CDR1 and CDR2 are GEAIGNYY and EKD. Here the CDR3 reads CACDTLQLLVYTTDKLIF. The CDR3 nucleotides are TGTGCCTGTGACACCCTACAATTACTGGTGTATACGACCGATAAACTCATCTTT.

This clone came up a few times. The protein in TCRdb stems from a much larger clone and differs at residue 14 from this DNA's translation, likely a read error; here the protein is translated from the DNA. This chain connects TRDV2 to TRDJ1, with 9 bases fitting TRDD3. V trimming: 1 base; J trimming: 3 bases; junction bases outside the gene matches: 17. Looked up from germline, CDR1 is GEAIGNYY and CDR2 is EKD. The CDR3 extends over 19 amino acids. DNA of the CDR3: TGTGCCTGTGACACTGTTACTGGGGGACAGACTACGTACCCCGATAAACTCATCTTT. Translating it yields CACDTVTGGQTTYPDKLIF.

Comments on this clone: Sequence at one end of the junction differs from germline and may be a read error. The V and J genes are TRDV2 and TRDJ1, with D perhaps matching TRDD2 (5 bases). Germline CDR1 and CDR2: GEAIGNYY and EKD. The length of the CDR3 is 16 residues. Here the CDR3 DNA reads TGTGCCTGTGACACCGTCCAAAACACCAGATCCTATAAACTTATCTTT. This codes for CACDTVQNTRSYKLIF.